This T cell receptor beta chain was sequenced during a study of cytomegalovirus exposure and HLA in healthy donors (dated by TCRdb to the late 2010s). Broadly, across the study: In an earlier analysis of some 610 of the donors, around 300 Gb of sequence data and some 120 million unique TCR beta sequences from about 180 million T cells were reported. The later analysis used no new phenotypic data to find candidate immune exposures, relying instead on TCR beta sequences and their occurrence across donors. The study was designed to test whether signatures of past pathogen exposure could be identified by cataloging public T cell receptors. Five DR-DQ haplotypes were handled as single units for association and clustering, since linkage in the cohort was strong. Donor age, sex, ethnicity and CMV serostatus were compiled alongside the repertoire data. Among some 410 genotyped donors of the cohort, an average of approximately 240,000 unique TCR beta nucleotide sequences were sequenced per donor, 15% to 20% of them non-productive. Roughly 300 gigabases of sequencing data and roughly 81 million unique TCR sequences made up an early release that covered approximately 700 HLA-typed donors. An earlier analysis of around 580 of the donors used high-throughput TCR beta sequencing to judge whether each TCR beta V gene segment behaved as functional or pseudogenic. Among the roughly 400 genotyped donors, around 81% belonged to the genetic ancestry cluster associated with self-reported Caucasian donors. The T cell repertoires of around 730 subjects were profiled by immunosequencing and related to cytomegalovirus serostatus. A separate validation cohort of 100 to 150 different subjects was used in addition to the approximately 670-subject first cohort. Every repertoire in the discovery cohort had been generated on one and the same sequencing platform. Typing coverage differed by locus: A, B, C, DRB1 and DQB1 were typed in about 620-630 donors, DQA1 in 500 to 550, DPA1 in 606, and DPB1 in 450 to 480. To predict cytomegalovirus infection status, the study brought together high-throughput TCR immunosequencing, statistical association of individual TCRs with disease status, and machine learning. A later analysis re-analyzed previously published TCR beta repertoires from hundreds of donors and added high-resolution HLA genotyping to study TCR occurrence patterns. In a later genetic analysis, genome-wide SNP genotypes for about 55% of the roughly 670 donors were used, and that subset was treated as a discovery cohort. HLA typing included class I and class II loci at four-digit resolution. On the study overall, not on this receptor specifically: In a later analysis, most CMV-associated TCR beta chains were found to appear HLA-restricted, with HLA associations seemingly driven largely by CMV exposure. Cytomegalovirus status was reported to be diagnosed by the classifier with high specificity and sensitivity in both the original and validation cohorts. The only immune exposure information available for the cohort was CMV serostatus. The study listed approximately 150 TCR beta chains as associated with cytomegalovirus. Broadly in line with IMGT annotations, most TCR beta V segments showed up in productive rearrangements about 90% or about 30% of the time in an earlier analysis of a few hundred of the donors. While some public TCRs were present in many individuals, most TCR sequences turned up only very rarely across donors. Correlated functional status among segregating V segments might be attributable to linkage disequilibrium, but an unknown experimental factor could not be ruled out. When HLA alleles, especially DR and DQ, strongly co-occurred, TCR associations were difficult to assign to individual alleles. The cohort was sequenced for TCR beta chains only, and without alpha or paired-chain data the features that could be detected were limited. A later analysis found that HLA-associated TCR beta chains were more clonally expanded and had lower generation probabilities than equally common non-associated chains. The authors suggested that the approach could potentially be generalized to other disease states and immunological phenotypes. A group of highly shared sequence variants was considered likely to be a technical artifact of the sequencing pipeline. A few of the identified cytomegalovirus-associated TCR beta chains were confirmed in vitro to be specific for cytomegalovirus antigens. V-gene and J-gene trimming of TCR beta chains was associated with a missense DCLRE1C variant in a later genetic analysis, and the association was replicated in an independent cohort. In a later analysis, some 17,000 TCR beta sequences were associated with specific HLA alleles at a false discovery rate of 0.05. Because the 87-base-pair reads could not distinguish some IMGT-functional V segments, including TRBV6-2 and TRBV6-3, those segments were excluded. Because HLA typing was missing for some donors at each locus, association tests included only the typed subset. In a later analysis, the rate of TCR association differed among HLA loci, with DRB1 alleles having the most associated TCRs and HLA-C alleles having the fewest. Compared with the approximately 700-donor mean, donors in an Asian-associated ancestry cluster had fewer N-insertions in productive TCRs, according to a later genetic analysis. According to a later analysis, parvovirus B19, influenza, CMV and Epstein-Barr virus appeared linked to several top co-occurrence clusters. The presence/absence analyses assumed that sequencing depth was roughly uniform across donors, and that assumption may not be true. A further reported finding was that TCR beta sequences accurately predicted the HLA-A and HLA-B alleles for most subjects in the first cohort. The earlier analysis of 587 of the donors excluded some 15 rarely observed V segments, including chromosome 9 orphons, because counts were too low.

The CDR3 runs 15 amino acids, cysteine and phenylalanine included. Only the CDR3 DNA stays, 45 bases, in frame from base 1. CDR1 LNHDA and CDR2 SQIVND were looked up in the germline V gene (reference sequence). In the case of this clone: The specificity of this receptor is unknown. The junction does not match germline at one end; this may be a read error.

Library generation was performed with the immunoSEQ multiplex PCR assay. For the multiplex PCR, a mixture combining 60 forward primers for TCR Vbeta segments and 13 reverse primers for TCR Jbeta segments was used. Amplification of the CDR3 region of rearranged TCR beta genes was performed with a multiplex PCR assay on genomic DNA. Amplified TCR beta libraries were sequenced as 87-base-pair reads on the Illumina HiSeq System. Concerning the study's data processing: In a later analysis, approximately 74 million unique TCR beta chains were counted across the approximately 670 repertoires, and roughly 11 million of these chains were shared by at least two donors. Raw reads were error-corrected and collapsed into unique sequences by a nearest-neighbor algorithm in which closely related sequences were merged to remove PCR and sequencing errors. Alignment of CDR3 sequences to IMGT reference sequences was used to assign V, D and J gene segments. For a sequence to be retained, at least a six-nucleotide match to both a V gene segment and a J gene segment was required. A rearrangement was called productive if the CDR3 had no stop codons and remained in frame with V and J, and every other rearrangement was called non-productive. Following IMGT convention, CDR3 was defined as the stretch from the second conserved V-encoded cysteine to the conserved J-encoded phenylalanine. In an earlier analysis of 500 to 650 of the donors, sequences lacking an unambiguous match to a single V gene segment were excluded. In an earlier analysis of several hundred of the donors, V segments were called functional above 56.7% productive rearrangements and were called segregating when the between-donor standard deviation exceeded 5%. A statistical classification framework was built for diagnosing cytomegalovirus status from the catalog of TCR beta chain sequences. In a later analysis, TCR nucleotide sequences were compared against IMGT/GENE-DB human TR gene sequences so that V and J genes could be assigned. A later analysis assigned CDR3 sequences and most-parsimonious VDJ recombination scenarios with the TCRdist pipeline. A later analysis defined each TCR beta chain by its CDR3 amino acid sequence plus V-gene family, and excluded reads lacking a unique V-gene family. To address suspected cross-contamination and a sequencing artifact, a later analysis removed several hundred highly shared, low-generation-probability nucleotide sequences. In a later analysis, a clonal expansion index was calculated for each public chain from normalized within-repertoire ranks of inferred template counts. A later analysis computed generation probabilities with a VDJ recombination model fitted to out-of-frame rearrangements, and checked the results against IGoR. In a later analysis, TCR-TCR, TCR-HLA and TCR-CMV co-occurrence was scored with hypergeometric tests, and a repertoire-size bias correction was applied to TCR pairs. False discovery rates were estimated in a later analysis by permuting HLA or CMV assignments 20 times. In a later analysis, co-occurring TCRs were grouped with DBSCAN, and TCRdist sequence similarity was added when clustering was performed within HLA-allele-positive subsets. For co-occurrence clustering, repertoires with fewer than 30,000 or more than 120,000 public chains were excluded, along with roughly 5 repertoires with anomalous nucleotide sharing. Held by TCRdb, this immuneACCESS table contains in-frame sequences only and omits some clones. Under half of the omission traces to an unresolved V gene where checked; the cause of the rest is unknown. That table is the source of V, J and clone size, and D and trimming were worked out from the DNA. This sample lists 110,000 or so clones; 74% were detected once. The ten largest clones take up roughly 4.2% of the sample.

The cohort was made up of approximately 700 healthy bone marrow donors. Cohort members were all nominally healthy when sampled, although unrecorded immune exposures were likely present. The donor was CMV seropositive and belonged to the group of 250 to 300 seropositive cohort members. A peripheral blood sample was provided by each donor, and peripheral blood mononuclear cells were used for TCR beta sequencing. Genomic DNA extraction from the blood cell samples was performed with the Qiagen DNeasy Blood Extraction Kit. This receptor was identified in a middle-aged woman in good health and CMV-seropositive. The chain is encoded by TRBV19 joined to TRBJ1-5; tentative D gene TRBD1, with 6 bases matching. Specimen: PBMCs. CDR3 protein: CASRIGGTSSQPQHF. The nucleotide sequence is TGTGCCAGTAGGATAGGGGGGACTTCAAGTCAGCCCCAGCATTTT.